The sequence of this TCR beta chain was determined in a study of cytomegalovirus exposure and HLA in healthy donors. Study-level background: The 120 or so validation repertoires used a platform that matched the one used for the 500 to 700 first-cohort repertoires, as a later analysis reported.

About this clone: No antigen is known for it.

Overall study findings and caveats: Cytomegalovirus-associated TCR beta chains were listed, numbering some 150. Reports showed the classifier diagnosing cytomegalovirus status with high specificity and sensitivity. First-cohort TCR clusters tended to co-occur in the roughly 130 validation repertoires, a later analysis found.

TCRdb keeps only in-frame clones here, not all; method: immunoSEQ multiplex PCR. Altogether some 69,000 clones are present, approximately 93% being singletons, with the ten largest covering 4% to 5.5%. Germline values: CDR1 SEHNR, CDR2 FQNEAQ (reference sequence). J was trimmed by 10 bases and V by 6 bases; bases with no gene match: 10. The CDR3 extends over 14 amino acids. The clonotype was recovered from a man younger than 35 in good health and CMV-seropositive. Input material: PBMCs. The chain carries TRBV7-9 and TRBJ2-1, with TRBD2 identical over 9 bases. The CDR3 sequence is CASSPVSGSREQFF. In DNA form, the CDR3 reads TGTGCCAGCAGTCCGGTTAGCGGGAGTAGGGAGCAGTTCTTC.